Shown below are 22 T cell receptor beta chains from a single sample sequenced in a study of cytomegalovirus exposure and HLA in healthy donors. Primers for the PCR totalled 60 Vbeta and 13 Jbeta. Profiling relied on immunoSEQ multiplex PCR, and the TCRdb table lists in-frame clones only, not all of them. The table records under 150,000 clones, about 79% of them present only once. Input material: PBMCs. The receptors were sampled from a male donor in good health and CMV-seronegative.

The chain is built from TRBV11-2 and TRBJ1-5, with 7 bases fitting TRBD1. Trimming cost V 5 bases and J 1 base; bases outside gene matches: 14. Germline-derived CDR1 and CDR2 are SGHAT and FQNNGV. The length of the CDR3 is 18 residues. The CDR3 spells CASSPGKGATRSNQPQHF. The CDR3 nucleotides are TGTGCCAGCAGCCCAGGAAAGGGGGCCACGAGGAGCAATCAGCCCCAGCATTTT.

The V call is TRBV7-8, the J call TRBJ2-1; 12 nucleotides line up with TRBD2. Germline CDR1 reads SGHVS; CDR2 reads FQNEAQ. This CDR3 is 16 amino acids long. Germline trimming cut 5 bases from V and 2 bases from J; bases unmatched to any gene: 4. CDR3 in DNA: TGTGCCAGCAGCCCTTGGACTAGCGGGGCCTACAATGAGCAGTTCTTC. Translating it yields CASSPWTSGAYNEQFF.

V is TRBV7-2 and J is TRBJ2-7; weak D call: TRBD2 (6 bases). Trimming took 4 bases from V and 7 from J, leaving 20 bases between them. The CDR3 extends over 15 amino acids. Germline V lookup: CDR1 SGHTA, CDR2 FQGNSA. CDR3 in DNA: TGTGCCAGCAGCTCAGGAGCGGGTTCCTTGGAAGAGCAGTACTTC. It specifies CASSSGAGSLEEQYF.

This clone was seen a handful of times. CDR3 sequence: CASGTGGVTEAFF. CDR3 sequence (DNA): TGTGCCAGCGGGACAGGGGGCGTCACTGAAGCTTTCTTT. The J gene is TRBJ1-1, the V gene TRBV5-4; 12 positions agree with TRBD1. V lost 7 bases and J lost 4; bases outside the gene matches: 2. Per germline, CDR1 SGHNT and CDR2 YYREEE (reference sequence). The CDR3 is made up of 13 amino acids. Based on the CDR3 plus reference TRBV5-4 and TRBJ1-1, the full variable domain is ETGVTQSPTHLIKTRGQQVTLRCSSQSGHNTVSWYQQALGQGPQFIFQYYREEENGRGNFPPRFSGLQFPNYSSELNVNALELDDSALYLCASGTGGVTEAFFGQGTRLTVV.

This clone was counted a few times. The germline gene is not matched at one end of the junction; a read error may be the cause. The genes are TRBV5-5 and TRBJ1-3; 7 bases are a match to TRBD1. From germline, CDR1 is SGHKS and CDR2 YYEKEE (reference sequence). This CDR3 is 14 amino acids long. CDR3 in DNA: TGTGCCAGCAGCCCGGGACGTGGAAACACCAGGGGGGATTTT. Translating it yields CASSPGRGNTRGDF.

The rearrangement links TRBV6-5 to TRBJ1-1, with TRBD1 matching over 7 bases. The CDR3 is made up of 14 amino acids. CDR1 is MNHEY and CDR2 is SVGAGI in the germline V gene. V shed 0 bases and J 7 bases; nucleotides not matched to a gene: 5. The CDR3 sequence: CASSYSRRGCEAFF. CDR3 nucleotide sequence: TGTGCCAGCAGTTACTCCCGCAGGGGGTGTGAAGCTTTCTTT.

V usage is TRBV28 and J usage is TRBJ2-1, with a weak D call TRBD1 (6 bases). This CDR3 contains 17 residues. V gave up 6 bases and J gave up 3 bases, with 21 bases separating them. Germline V gene data show CDR1 as MDHEN and CDR2 as SYDVKM. The DNA for the CDR3 is TGTGCCAGCAGCTCCCCTCCCCAGGGGATGAGCTACAATGAGCAGTTCTTC. It specifies CASSSPPQGMSYNEQFF.

The CDR3 sequence: CASSPDGINTGELFF. The CDR3 bases are TGTGCCAGCTCCCCGGACGGGATTAACACCGGGGAGCTGTTTTTT. V and J are TRBV18 and TRBJ2-2, with a tentative D call TRBD2 (5 bases). This CDR3 has 15 residues. V was clipped by 6 bases and J by 2 bases, with 13 bases between them. Germline lookup yields CDR1 KGHSH and CDR2 LQKENI.

This sequence joins TRBV6-6 and TRBJ1-1; D gene ambiguous. CDR1 MNHNY and CDR2 SVGAGI come from the germline V gene (reference sequence). The CDR3 runs 12 residues. Trimming took 0 bases from V and 4 from J, leaving 3 bases between them. Here the CDR3 reads CASSYSSTEAFF. The CDR3 DNA reads TGTGCCAGCAGTTACTCGAGCACTGAAGCTTTCTTT.

This clone has just a few counts. V gene TRBV28 combines with J gene TRBJ1-5; tentatively, D is TRBD1 (6 bases). Germline V gene lookup returns CDR1 MDHEN and CDR2 SYDVKM. The CDR3 covers 14 residues. The V gene lost 5 bases and the J gene lost 4 bases, with 12 bases spanning the gap. The CDR3 region has the DNA TGTGCCAGCAGTAATTCAGGGGTTAATCAGCCCCAGCATTTT. Protein: CASSNSGVNQPQHF.

The chain uses TRBV7-9 and TRBJ2-3; D perhaps matches TRBD2 (6 bases). CDR3 length equals 14 residues. Trimming cost V 5 bases and J 3 bases, with 12 bases left between them. From germline, CDR1 is SEHNR and CDR2 FQNEAQ (reference sequence). CDR3 residues: CASSNGRTTDTQYF. CDR3 DNA sequence: TGTGCCAGCAGCAACGGGAGAACAACAGATACGCAGTATTTT.

This rearrangement joins TRBV7-2 to TRBJ2-3; D might be TRBD1 (5 bases). Per germline, CDR1 SGHTA and CDR2 FQGNSA. The V end lost 2 bases, the J end lost 2 bases, and 8 bases lay between the germline ends. This CDR3 has 14 amino acids. The CDR3 DNA follows: TGTGCCAGCAGCTTACAACAGGCCACAGATACGCAGTATTTT. Amino acids: CASSLQQATDTQYF.

In this sample, this clone turned up once. The V and J genes are TRBV11-2 and TRBJ1-1, with D hard to call. Trimming took 3 bases from V and 6 from J, leaving 5 bases between them. Germline CDR1 SGHAT, CDR2 FQNNGV. The CDR3 loop spans 11 amino acids. The CDR3 here is CASSFPAEAFF. CDR3 DNA sequence: TGTGCCAGCAGCTTTCCGGCTGAAGCTTTCTTT.

This clone has just one count. The chain couples TRBV7-8 to TRBJ2-3; 8 bases are shared with TRBD1. CDR1 is SGHVS and CDR2 is FQNEAQ in the germline V gene. The V gene end was trimmed by 5 bases and the J gene end by 3 bases; junction bases not matched to a gene: 7. This CDR3 spans 15 amino acids. CDR3 protein: CASSPRGPVTDTQYF. CDR3 in DNA: TGTGCCAGCAGCCCCAGGGGGCCCGTTACAGATACGCAGTATTTT.

The rearrangement links TRBV29-1 to TRBJ2-7, with D possibly matching TRBD1 (5 bases). The CDR3 consists of 12 residues. Germline CDR1 is SQVTM and CDR2 is ANQGSEA. The V end lost 7 bases, the J end lost 1 base, and 11 bases lay between the germline ends. CDR3 DNA sequence: TGCAGCGCGGTGGCAGGGTCCTACGAGCAGTACTTC. Protein sequence: CSAVAGSYEQYF.

J is TRBJ2-5 and V is TRBV28; D is perhaps TRBD1 (5 bases). The germline gives CDR1 MDHEN, CDR2 SYDVKM. V shed 5 bases and J shed 1 base, with 8 bases lying between them. The CDR3 runs 13 residues. In DNA, the CDR3 is TGTGCCAGCAGTCAGGGCCCCCAAGAGACCCAGTACTTC. Encoded protein: CASSQGPQETQYF.

The V and J genes are TRBV28 and TRBJ1-1; D perhaps matches TRBD1 (6 bases). V was shortened by 6 bases and J by 8 bases, with 19 bases between the two germline ends. This CDR3 is 14 amino acids long. Germline CDR1 is MDHEN and CDR2 is SYDVKM. The CDR3 region has the DNA TGTGCCAGCAGCCTACCCCGACAGGTAAAGGAAGCTTTCTTT. Protein product: CASSLPRQVKEAFF.

The genes are TRBV27 and TRBJ2-3, with 12 bases aligning to TRBD1. This CDR3 is 15 amino acids long. Trimming took 2 bases from V and 5 from J; bases not matched to a gene: 2. CDR1 is MNHEY and CDR2 is SMNVEV in the germline V gene (reference sequence). In nucleotides, the CDR3 is TGTGCCAGCAGTTTAGGGACAGGGGGCAGAGATACGCAGTATTTT. Amino acids: CASSLGTGGRDTQYF.

V is TRBV11-2 and J is TRBJ1-5; D uncertain. The V end lost 3 bases, the J end lost 7 bases, and 10 bases lay between the germline ends. The CDR3 length is 13 residues. Looked up from germline, CDR1 is SGHAT and CDR2 is FQNNGV. CDR3 sequence (DNA): TGTGCCAGCAGCTTGTCGACGCGGCAGCCCCAGCATTTT. This translates into CASSLSTRQPQHF.

This chain connects TRBV7-9 to TRBJ2-1, with 11 bases identical to TRBD2. This CDR3 has 17 residues. With V trimmed by 4 bases and J by 0 bases, 5 bases remained unmatched. Germline V gene lookup returns CDR1 SEHNR and CDR2 FQNEAQ (reference sequence). CDR3 amino acids: CASSSGLAGISYNEQFF. The DNA for the CDR3 is TGTGCCAGCAGCTCAGGACTAGCGGGTATCTCCTACAATGAGCAGTTCTTC.

The chain recombines TRBV13 with TRBJ2-7; 10 bases map to TRBD1. CDR3 length: 13 residues. CDR1 is PRHDT, CDR2 FYEKMQ, per germline (reference sequence). After removal of 8 bases from V and 6 bases from J, the junction contained 7 bases not matched to a gene. The chain's CDR3 is CASCRQGACEQYF. CDR3 in DNA: TGTGCCAGCTGCCGACAGGGGGCCTGCGAGCAGTACTTC.

This chain uses TRBV27 with TRBJ2-2; a weak D match, TRBD2 (6 bases). The CDR3 is 21 amino acids. Germline V CDR1 and CDR2: MNHEY, SMNVEV (reference sequence). Trimming took off 0 bases at V and 8 bases at J, with 31 bases between the two ends. This CDR3 is CASSLSASVGAEGSGAGELFF. The CDR3 DNA follows: TGTGCCAGCAGTTTATCGGCATCCGTCGGAGCGGAGGGCTCCGGGGCGGGGGAGCTGTTTTTT.